This TCR beta chain originates from a study of T cells in Graves' hyperthyroidism and ophthalmopathy. What was amplified from RNA transcripts were TCR beta CDR3 regions. In the first-round RT-PCR of the TCR CDR3, the HTBI primer set was used. MiXCR, run by TCRdb on the multiplex PCR reads, gives a single entry per CDR3 protein. Among a few hundred thousand distinct CDR3 sequences listed, 15% to 19% were seen once. Whole-study results and caveats: Researchers report that a 13 V-J model separated ophthalmopathy from stable hyperthyroidism.

This clonotype has at least ten counts. What it recognizes is unknown. Sequences were obtained from blood. This clonotype originated in a woman in her 30s with Graves' hyperthyroidism.

The CDR3: CASSPITGIGREQYF. The CDR3 region has the DNA TGTGCCAGCAGCCCCATTACAGGGATCGGGCGCGAGCAGTACTTC. The chain combines TRBV28 with TRBJ2-7; tentatively, D is TRBD1 (6 bases). The CDR3 covers 15 residues. Trimming took 6 bases from V and 6 from J, leaving 21 bases between them. Germline CDR1 reads MDHEN; CDR2 reads SYDVKM.